The 32 T cell receptor beta chains below were found in one sample sequenced in a study of Ad26.COV2.S vaccination and SARS-CoV-2 variants. The treatment here: some 20 received Ad26.COV2.S at low or high dose, single or two shots; about 5 received placebo; per-sample allocation not given. After the first vaccine or placebo injection, samples were drawn on day 63. Assay used: immunoSEQ multiplex PCR; TCRdb lists only in-frame clones, some missing. The sample has around 340,000 clones, around nine tenths seen once. Material: peripheral blood, obtained in a trial of Ad26.COV2.S vaccine versus placebo. The receptors originated from a person between 18 and 65 years old who received the Ad26.COV2.S COVID-19 vaccine or a placebo.

CDR3 sequence (DNA): TGTGCCAGCAAGCTCAGGGACACTGAAGCTTTCTTT. Translating gives CASKLRDTEAFF. The chain couples TRBV2 to TRBJ1-1; weak D call: TRBD1 (5 bases). The germline gives CDR1 SNHLY, CDR2 FYNNEI. The CDR3 has 12 amino acids. The germline V and J ends were trimmed by 7 bases and 3 bases, with 9 bases remaining between them.

The chain recombines TRBV19 with TRBJ2-5; 14 positions match TRBD2. Germline-derived CDR1 and CDR2 are LNHDA and SQIVND (reference sequence). J gave up 3 bases and V 1 base, and 4 bases lay outside the gene matches. This CDR3 contains 17 residues. CDR3 bases: TGTGCCAGTAGTATAGGACTAGCGGGAGGGCCCAAAGAGACCCAGTACTTC. Encoded protein: CASSIGLAGGPKETQYF. Complete variable domain (other parts from reference TRBV19 and TRBJ2-5): DGGITQSPKYLFRKEGQNVTLSCEQNLNHDAMYWYRQDPGQGLRLIYYSQIVNDFQKGDIAEGYSVSREKKESFPLTVTSAQKNPTAFYLCASSIGLAGGPKETQYFGPGTRLLVL.

As concerns this clone: Germline and junction disagree at one end, which may indicate a read error. The chain links TRBV10-3 to TRBJ2-7, with D possibly TRBD1 on 5 matching bases. The CDR3 consists of 11 residues. Germline values: CDR1 ENHRY, CDR2 SYGVKD. The CDR3 DNA is TGTGCCATCAGGGAGTCAGGGGAGCAGTACTTC. As protein: CAIRESGEQYF.

The CDR3 sequence: CASSSTDTVETQYF. The CDR3 DNA reads as TGCGCCAGCAGCTCTACGGACACCGTGGAGACCCAGTACTTC. The V call is TRBV5-1, the J call TRBJ2-5; D is possibly TRBD1 (5 bases). This CDR3 is 14 amino acids long. CDR1 is SGHRS and CDR2 is YFSETQ in the germline V gene. Trimming took 3 bases from V and 5 from J, leaving 14 bases between them.

V usage is TRBV4-2 and J usage is TRBJ1-5; D gene uncertain. The CDR3 length is 18 residues. Looked up from germline, CDR1 is LGHNA and CDR2 is YNFKEQ. V lost 4 bases and J lost 0, with 19 bases in between. The CDR3 spells CASSRKRSTDYSNQPQHF. DNA of the CDR3: TGTGCCAGCAGCCGTAAAAGGTCGACGGACTATAGCAATCAGCCCCAGCATTTT.

This chain joins TRBV27 and TRBJ2-7, with no clear D. Germline V gene lookup returns CDR1 MNHEY and CDR2 SMNVEV (reference sequence). The CDR3 runs to 13 residues. The germline V and J ends were trimmed by 2 bases and 3 bases, with 8 bases remaining between them. CDR3 protein: CASSLTQYYEQYF. DNA of the CDR3: TGTGCCAGCAGTTTAACCCAGTACTACGAGCAGTACTTC.

This clone was detected once. V usage is TRBV5-5 and J usage is TRBJ2-7; D ambiguous. The CDR3 loop spans 14 amino acids. V lost 2 bases to trimming and J lost 6 bases, with 15 bases between them. CDR1 and CDR2 from the germline V gene are SGHKS and YYEKEE (reference sequence). The CDR3 sequence: CASSFLDRAREQYF. The CDR3 coding sequence is TGTGCCAGCAGCTTCTTAGACCGGGCTCGCGAGCAGTACTTC.

The chain links TRBV10-3 to TRBJ2-2, with a possible D match to TRBD1 (8 bases). V was cut by 4 bases and J by 7 bases, with 13 bases left in between. Germline V gene sequence: CDR1 ENHRY, CDR2 SYGVKD. The CDR3 totals 14 residues. In DNA, the CDR3 is TGTGCCATCAGTGGGACAGGGAGGGGCGGGGAGCTGTTTTTT. Encoded protein: CAISGTGRGGELFF.

This chain connects TRBV6-2 or TRBV6-3 to TRBJ2-5; 14 bases are shared with TRBD2. V gave up 6 bases and J gave up 4 bases; unmatched junction bases: 7. This CDR3 has 16 amino acids. Germline CDR1 reads MNHEY; CDR2 reads SVGEGT. The CDR3 DNA follows: TGTGCCAGCAGCTATGGACTAGCGGGGGGAGGAGAGACCCAGTACTTC. It encodes CASSYGLAGGGETQYF.

This clone has a handful of counts. V gene TRBV19 combines with J gene TRBJ2-2; TRBD1 aligns across 8 bases. This CDR3 has 13 amino acids. CDR1 is LNHDA and CDR2 is SQIVND in the germline V gene (reference sequence). Losses at the gene ends were 11 bases for V and 4 bases for J; bases not matched to a gene: 6. CDR3 in amino acids: CAARGRGTGELFF. For the CDR3, the DNA is TGTGCCGCCAGGGGGCGCGGCACCGGGGAGCTGTTTTTT.

The rearrangement links TRBV28 to TRBJ1-5; D is unclear. CDR1 and CDR2 from the germline V gene are MDHEN and SYDVKM. Between the trimmed V and J ends, which lost 7 bases and 0 bases, there was a span of 7 bases. The CDR3 is 13 amino acids. The chain's CDR3 is CASNTYSNQPQHF. CDR3 DNA: TGTGCCAGCAACACGTATAGCAATCAGCCCCAGCATTTT. Filled out from reference TRBV28 and TRBJ1-5, the complete variable domain reads DVKVTQSSRYLVKRTGEKVFLECVQDMDHENMFWYRQDPGLGLRLIYFSYDVKMKEKGDIPEGYSVSREKKERFSLILESASTNQTSMYLCASNTYSNQPQHFGDGTRLSIL.

This chain joins TRBV28 and TRBJ1-6, with 7 bases lining up with TRBD1. J gave up 9 bases and V 6 bases, and 8 bases lay outside the gene matches. CDR3 length equals 14 residues. Germline CDR1 is MDHEN and CDR2 is SYDVKM. CDR3 sequence (DNA): TGTGCCAGCAGCATCGACAGGGAAGGTTCACCCCTCCACTTT. The encoded protein is CASSIDREGSPLHF.

In DNA, the CDR3 is TGCGCCAGCAGCCTAGCGGGGGCGAGCTCCTACAATGAGCAGTTCTTC. Translating gives CASSLAGASSYNEQFF. This chain links TRBV23-1 with TRBJ2-1; 10 bases map to TRBD2. TRBV23-1 has ORF status, its function being uncertain. Trimming removed 6 bases from V and 0 bases from J; junction bases left unmatched: 5. CDR3 length: 16 residues.

This clone was counted a single time. The chain links TRBV30 to TRBJ1-2, with a tentative D call TRBD1 (5 bases). This CDR3 has 14 amino acids. Germline loops: CDR1 GTSNPN, CDR2 SVGIG (reference sequence). V was clipped by 2 bases and J by 8 bases, with 18 bases between them. CDR3 loop: CAWSSEIPGSGYTF. The DNA of the CDR3 is TGTGCCTGGAGTTCCGAAATTCCAGGGAGCGGCTACACCTTC. Drawing the rest from reference TRBV30 and TRBJ1-2, the complete variable domain is SQTIHQWPATLVQPVGSPLSLECTVEGTSNPNLYWYRQAAGRGLQLLFYSVGIGQISSEVPQNLSASRPQDRQFILSSKKLLLSDSGFYLCAWSSEIPGSGYTFGSGTRLTVV.

The V call is TRBV27, the J call TRBJ1-5; no reliable D call. The V and J ends lost 3 bases and 3 bases respectively, with 6 bases between them. The CDR3 sequence is 13 residues long. The germline V gene encodes CDR1 MNHEY and CDR2 SMNVEV (reference sequence). The CDR3 DNA sequence: TGTGCCAGCAGTTTGAGCCTCAATCAGCCCCAGCATTTT. Translation: CASSLSLNQPQHF.

This clone was seen just once. The chain recombines TRBV6-2 or TRBV6-3 with TRBJ2-7, with D possibly matching TRBD2 (5 bases). Per the germline V gene, CDR1 is MNHEY and CDR2 is SVGEGT. V lost 3 bases and J 3 bases, leaving 15 bases between the germline ends. This CDR3 has 15 amino acids. CDR3 sequence (DNA): TGTGCCAGCAGTTATTCGAGGGCGATAAACTACGAGCAGTACTTC. This sequence encodes CASSYSRAINYEQYF.

The rearrangement links TRBV4-2 to TRBJ1-2; D may be TRBD1 (6 bases). CDR1 is LGHNA and CDR2 is YNFKEQ in the germline V gene. V was shortened by 1 base and J by 4 bases, with 13 bases between the two germline ends. This CDR3 contains 15 residues. The CDR3 loop is CASSQGDTTLYGYTF. The DNA of the CDR3 is TGTGCCAGCAGCCAAGGGGACACCACCCTCTATGGCTACACCTTC.

Concerning this clone: Because the CDR3 is missing its conserved closing phenylalanine or tryptophan, this is likely a read error. The DNA is omitted, as the CDR3 cannot be located on it reliably, and the CDR3 follows TCRdb's listing. The rearrangement links TRBV21-1 to TRBJ1-1. TRBV21-1 is a pseudogene segment. The CDR3 extends over 8 residues, inclusive of both ends. CDR3 amino acids: CASSKRPC.

This clone was seen once. The V and J genes are TRBV7-9 and TRBJ2-4; no definite D call. Germline values: CDR1 SEHNR, CDR2 FQNEAQ (reference sequence). There are 13 residues in the CDR3. The V gene lost 4 bases and the J gene lost 9 bases, with 13 bases spanning the gap. As DNA, the CDR3 is TGTGCCAGCAGCTCCCCAGGCGGCAGCATTCAGTACTTC. Its translation: CASSSPGGSIQYF.

This clone showed up just a few times. The genes are TRBV7-2 and TRBJ1-2, with no clear D. Trimming took 1 base from V and 7 from J, leaving 7 bases between them. The CDR3 has 12 residues. Germline CDR1 reads SGHTA; CDR2 reads FQGNSA. CDR3 loop: CASSLGRGGYTF. For the CDR3, the DNA is TGTGCCAGCAGCTTAGGGCGGGGTGGCTACACCTTC.

The chain combines TRBV20-1 with TRBJ2-7, with unresolved D. The V and J ends lost 0 bases and 6 bases respectively, with 6 bases between them. Germline V gene sequence: CDR1 DFQATT, CDR2 SNEGSKA (reference sequence). The CDR3 contains 11 residues. The DNA for the CDR3 is TGCAGTGCTAGAGATGGACCCGAGCAGTACTTC. Translated, it gives CSARDGPEQYF.

A few counts support this clone. The chain recombines TRBV6-4 with TRBJ1-2; possible D gene TRBD1, 5 bases. V dropped 5 bases and J dropped 0 bases, with 25 bases sitting between them. The CDR3 sequence is 19 residues long. From germline, CDR1 is MRHNA and CDR2 SNTAGT. The DNA of the CDR3 is TGTGCCAGCAGTCCCGGTGGGGGGGATGTCGCCTCAACTAACTATGGCTACACCTTC. The encoded protein is CASSPGGGDVASTNYGYTF.

The chain joins TRBV4-3 to TRBJ2-5, with 7 bases that match TRBD1. Germline loops: CDR1 LGHNA, CDR2 YSLEER. With V trimmed by 1 base and J by 1 base, 3 bases remained unmatched. This CDR3 spans 15 amino acids. The CDR3 reads CASSQVRQGQETQYF. CDR3 nucleotide sequence: TGCGCCAGCAGCCAAGTAAGACAGGGCCAAGAGACCCAGTACTTC.

The chain has TRBV4-1 and TRBJ1-1, with 8 bases identical to TRBD1. The CDR3 spans 16 residues. CDR1 is MGHRA, CDR2 YSYEKL, per germline. V gave up 3 bases and J gave up 3 bases; unmatched junction bases: 9. DNA for the CDR3: TGCGCCAGCAGCCACCCTGGACAGGGAGTTGACACTGAAGCTTTCTTT. The encoded protein is CASSHPGQGVDTEAFF.

The V call is TRBV4-1, the J call TRBJ1-1; no firm D call. The length of the CDR3 is 13 residues. CDR1 MGHRA and CDR2 YSYEKL come from the germline V gene. Trimming took 0 bases from V and 11 from J, leaving 13 bases between them. CDR3 coding DNA: TGCGCCAGCAGCCAAGAGGACGGATTTTCGGCTTTCTTT. Amino acids: CASSQEDGFSAFF.

The rearrangement links TRBV6-5 to TRBJ1-5; perhaps TRBD1 as D (6 bases). This CDR3 is built from 12 residues. Germline V CDR1 and CDR2: MNHEY, SVGAGI. Trimming pared 8 bases from V and 5 bases from J, leaving 10 bases between. DNA of the CDR3: TGTGCCAGCTTGGGGGGGCATCAGCCCCAGCATTTT. Translating it yields CASLGGHQPQHF.

This clone appeared once. A much larger clone differs from this one at a single base, so this may be a read error. V and J are TRBV7-9 and TRBJ2-7; the D is unclear. The germline CDR1 and CDR2 sequences are SEHNR and FQNEAQ (reference sequence). V was clipped by 4 bases and J by 3 bases, with 4 bases between them. This CDR3 is 11 amino acids long. CDR3 loop: CASSSYYEQYF. The DNA of the CDR3 is TGTGCCAGCAGCTCCTACTACGAGCAGTACTTC.

The chain recombines TRBV4-1 with TRBJ2-1; D could derive from TRBD1 or TRBD2 (6 bases each). V was shortened by 3 bases and J by 5 bases, with 23 bases between the two germline ends. The CDR3 totals 18 residues. CDR1 MGHRA and CDR2 YSYEKL come from the germline V gene. CDR3 in amino acids: CASSHPTGRGLPNNEQFF. CDR3 coding DNA: TGCGCCAGCAGCCACCCCACGGGCCGGGGGCTCCCAAACAATGAGCAGTTCTTC.

The chain joins TRBV3-1 (or the pseudogene TRBV3-2) to TRBJ2-3, with TRBD2 as a possible D gene (6 bases). This CDR3 spans 15 amino acids. CDR1 and CDR2 from the germline V gene are LGHDT and YNNKEL (reference sequence). V was trimmed by 4 bases and J by 6 bases, leaving 17 bases between them. Here the CDR3 reads CASSLGLPPGDTQYF. Here the CDR3 DNA reads TGTGCCAGCAGCCTGGGACTGCCCCCGGGGGATACGCAGTATTTT.

In its sample, this clone was seen a few times. This rearrangement joins TRBV28 to TRBJ1-1; D is perhaps TRBD1 (5 bases). Trimming cost V 3 bases and J 1 base, with 15 bases left between them. The CDR3 is made up of 16 amino acids. From germline, CDR1 is MDHEN and CDR2 SYDVKM. The CDR3 here is CASSFDSFSWNTEAFF. CDR3 bases: TGTGCCAGCAGTTTCGACAGTTTTTCCTGGAACACTGAAGCTTTCTTT.

The chain links TRBV27 to TRBJ1-5; no clear D. The CDR3 contains 12 residues. CDR1 and CDR2 (germline): MNHEY, SMNVEV (reference sequence). V lost 7 bases and J 4 bases, leaving 8 bases between the germline ends. In nucleotides, the CDR3 is TGTGCCAGCAAGAGGGCGAATCAGCCCCAGCATTTT. The encoded protein is CASKRANQPQHF.

This sequence joins TRBV28 and TRBJ2-7; unclear D gene. CDR1 is MDHEN, CDR2 SYDVKM, per germline. Trimming took 2 bases from V and 0 from J, leaving 11 bases between them. There are 15 residues in the CDR3. The CDR3, as DNA: TGTGCCAGCAGTTTAATAGGTGAGAGCTCCTACGAGCAGTACTTC. Translating it yields CASSLIGESSYEQYF.